The 5 T cell receptor beta chains reported below all come from one sample, sequenced in a study of neoadjuvant anti-PD-1 for oral cavity cancer. The repertoire was sequenced with immunoSEQ multiplex PCR; TCRdb's copy has only in-frame clones and lacks some. The table has approximately 13,000 clones, 65% to 75% seen once. Time point noted: after neoadjuvant nivolumab, at surgical resection. The specimen comprised PBMCs, sampled after nivolumab (anti-PD-1) treatment. The receptors shown here come from a person aged 40 to 85 with oral cavity squamous cell carcinoma.

CDR3 sequence: CASSAYMNTEAFF. The DNA for the CDR3 is TGTGCCAGCAGCGCTTACATGAACACTGAAGCTTTCTTT. V gene TRBV7-8 combines with J gene TRBJ1-1; the D is unclear. The CDR3 runs 13 residues. V was trimmed by 5 bases and J by 0 bases, leaving 7 bases between them. CDR1 SGHVS and CDR2 FQNEAQ come from the germline V gene.

This chain uses TRBV28 with TRBJ2-7; 8 bases line up with TRBD1. The CDR3 has 17 amino acids. Per the germline V gene, CDR1 is MDHEN and CDR2 is SYDVKM. The V gene end was trimmed by 8 bases and the J gene end by 1 base; junction bases not matched to a gene: 16. The CDR3 reads CASLHTGGGIGSYEQYF. The CDR3 region has the DNA TGTGCCAGCCTTCATACAGGGGGAGGAATCGGGTCCTACGAGCAGTACTTC.

V gene TRBV19 combines with J gene TRBJ2-7; 12 bases match TRBD1. V trimming: 3 bases; J trimming: 7 bases; junction bases outside the gene matches: 10. Looked up from germline, CDR1 is LNHDA and CDR2 is SQIVND (reference sequence). The CDR3 has 16 amino acids. The CDR3 loop reads CASSILAGQGAREQYF. The CDR3 coding sequence is TGTGCCAGTAGTATCCTGGCGGGACAGGGGGCGCGTGAGCAGTACTTC.

The chain is built from TRBV27 and TRBJ2-2; 8 bases align to TRBD1. This CDR3 region has 15 residues. The germline V gene encodes CDR1 MNHEY and CDR2 SMNVEV (reference sequence). V lost 10 bases, J lost 1 base, and 8 bases stayed unmatched. The CDR3 loop is CATKVGQGNTGELFF. CDR3 DNA sequence: TGTGCCACCAAGGTAGGACAGGGGAACACCGGGGAGCTGTTTTTT.

J is TRBJ2-1 and V is TRBV9; TRBD2 matches 8 bases. J lost 9 bases, V lost 3 bases, and 14 bases had no gene match. CDR1 is SGDLS, CDR2 YYNGEE, per germline. The CDR3 runs 16 residues. CDR3 DNA sequence: TGTGCCAGCAGCGCCCCACCCGGGACTAGATCGGTTGAGCAGTTCTTC. Encoded protein: CASSAPPGTRSVEQFF.